Shown below are 3 T cell receptor beta chains from a single sample sequenced in a study of blood T cell repertoires in COVID-19. The repertoire was sequenced with immunoSEQ multiplex PCR; TCRdb's copy has only in-frame clones and lacks some. The data hold 200,000 or so clones, with over 80% observed a single time. The sequenced sample was PBMCs or T cells enriched from blood (not recorded which). The receptors shown here come from a woman in her 30s who had been exposed to COVID-19.

This clone was counted only a few times. V usage is TRBV30 and J usage is TRBJ2-7; 7 nucleotides align to TRBD1. Losses at the gene ends were 8 bases for V and 3 bases for J; bases not matched to a gene: 7. The germline CDR1 and CDR2 sequences are GTSNPN and SVGIG (reference sequence). The CDR3 is 12 residues long. As DNA, the CDR3 is TGTGCCGGAGACAGGGAAAACTACGAGCAGTACTTC. This sequence encodes CAGDRENYEQYF.

This sequence joins TRBV30 and TRBJ1-6; D not certain. The CDR3 has 13 amino acids. Germline assignment: CDR1 GTSNPN and CDR2 SVGIG (reference sequence). The V and J ends lost 4 bases and 10 bases respectively, with 14 bases between them. DNA for the CDR3: TGTGCCTGGAATAGGGAGTTTGGATCACCCCTCCACTTT. It codes for CAWNREFGSPLHF. The full variable domain, in which reference TRBV30 and TRBJ1-6 provide the parts outside the CDR3, is SQTIHQWPATLVQPVGSPLSLECTVEGTSNPNLYWYRQAAGRGLQLLFYSVGIGQISSEVPQNLSASRPQDRQFILSSKKLLLSDSGFYLCAWNREFGSPLHFGNGTRLTVT.

This clone was recorded once. The V call is TRBV7-2, the J call TRBJ2-7, with 11 bases matching TRBD2. Germline loops: CDR1 SGHTA, CDR2 FQGNSA. V was clipped by 6 bases and J by 4 bases; unmatched bases: 5. CDR3 length: 14 residues. As DNA, the CDR3 is TGTGCCAGCAGTTCAGGGACTAGCGGATACGAGCAGTACTTC. It codes for CASSSGTSGYEQYF.